This TCR beta chain appears in the sequencing data of a study of post-analysis software for immune sequencing data. Study summary: The cohort encompassed relapsing-remitting, secondary progressive and progressive-relapsing multiple sclerosis disease courses. Findings and caveats of the study: A few TRBV segments appeared more often in patients than in controls, and TRBV5-6, TRBV5-1 and TRBV20-1 were among these. Controls showed significantly higher normalized Chao1 diversity than did multiple sclerosis patients. F measure grouped same-batch samples tightly together.

The CDR3 covers 16 residues. Germline V CDR1 and CDR2: ENHRY, SYGVKD. J was trimmed by 5 bases and V by 0 bases; bases with no gene match: 4. Incorporated into the TCR beta cDNA libraries were unique molecular identifiers, which served to reduce PCR and sequencing biases. The yield from roughly 1 to 10 million T cells was around 500,000 cDNA molecules in total. TCRdb ran MiXCR on the PCR reads and lists one entry per CDR3 protein. The sample shows 650,000 to 900,000 distinct CDR3 sequences, about 45% of them seen only once. Remarks on this clonotype: Its antigen is still unknown.

This clonotype originated in a girl aged 5-17 years with multiple sclerosis. Sequenced material: blood. The rearrangement joins TRBV10-3 to TRBJ2-3; 11 bases align to TRBD2. The DNA for the CDR3 is TGTGCCATCAGTGAGTCGCTAGCGGGAGGTGGAGATACGCAGTATTTT. The encoded protein is CAISESLAGGGDTQYF.